The 2 T cell receptor beta chains below all came from one sample that was sequenced in a study of blood T cell repertoires in COVID-19. Data came from immunoSEQ multiplex PCR; TCRdb stores just in-frame clones and leaves some out. This sample yields under 300,000 clones, of which about nine tenths are seen a single time; 1.5% to 2% belongs to the top ten. The sequenced material came from PBMCs or T cells enriched from blood (not recorded which). Receptors were obtained from a woman aged 40 to 50 who had recovered from COVID-19.

This chain uses TRBV7-9 with TRBJ2-5, with TRBD1 matching over 7 bases. V lost 2 bases, J lost 7 bases, and 13 bases stayed unmatched. CDR1 and CDR2 (germline): SEHNR, FQNEAQ (reference sequence). CDR3 length: 16 amino acids. In DNA form, the CDR3 reads TGTGCCAGCAGCTTACCAACAGGGGTCTCCCCCGGGACCCAGTACTTC. It encodes CASSLPTGVSPGTQYF. The whole variable domain, filled in from reference TRBV7-9 and TRBJ2-5, reads DTGVSQNPRHKITKRGQNVTFRCDPISEHNRLYWYRQTLGQGPEFLTYFQNEAQLEKSRLLSDRFSAERPKGSFSTLEIQRTEQGDSAMYLCASSLPTGVSPGTQYFGPGTRLLVL.

The count of this clone is one. This chain joins TRBV19 and TRBJ2-2; tentative D call: TRBD1 (5 bases). Germline assignment: CDR1 LNHDA and CDR2 SQIVND (reference sequence). The V gene lost 8 bases and the J gene lost 9 bases, with 19 bases spanning the gap. This CDR3 has 14 residues. For the CDR3, the DNA is TGTGCCAGTGTCGGGTCAGGGCTACTCTGGGAGCTGTTTTTT. Protein sequence: CASVGSGLLWELFF.